This T cell receptor beta chain stems from a study of OX40 agonist ivuxolimab in advanced cancers. Study at large: Three dose-escalation patients had partial responses: one with hepatocellular carcinoma and two with cutaneous melanoma.

CDR1 is SGHKS and CDR2 is YYEKEE in the germline V gene (reference sequence). With V trimmed by 4 bases and J by 7 bases, 11 bases remained unmatched. CDR3 length equals 16 residues. Study-level results: Among some nonresponders, normalized T-cell clonal expansion was also low. At 0.1 to 3.0 mg/kg and by week 6, CD4+ and CD8+ T cells in the blood had expanded clonally.

Data came from immunoSEQ multiplex PCR; TCRdb stores just in-frame clones and leaves some out. This sample carries fewer than 20,000 clones, around nine tenths of them seen once, and the ten largest clones take just under 20%. Remarks on this clone: Its antigen is not identified.

This clonotype originated in an adult with an advanced solid tumor such as melanoma, head and neck, liver or kidney cancer. The chain is built from TRBV5-5 and TRBJ2-1; 10 bases are a match to TRBD2. The sequencing here drew on CD4+ or CD8+ T cells sorted from blood, taken in a trial of the OX40 agonist ivuxolimab. CDR3 DNA sequence: TGTGCCAGCAGCGGCCCGGGACTAGCGAAGAGAAATGAGCAGTTCTTC. This codes for CASSGPGLAKRNEQFF.